These T cell receptor beta chains were read from a single sample in a study of post-analysis software for immune sequencing data. Via MiXCR, TCRdb re-called the PCR reads, giving one row per CDR3 protein. The sample records roughly 600,000 distinct CDR3 sequences, 44% being singletons. The sequencing sample was made of blood. These receptors were obtained from a girl under 18 with multiple sclerosis. The CDR3 runs from the conserved cysteine through the conserved F or W. The D gene is left open where the match is weak. Size is stated for part of the rows, as once, few or many counts, or as a class when the clone is expanded.

.	TRBV4-1	TRBJ2-1	few	TGCGCCAGCAGCCACGGGAGAGACGCTGAGCAGTTCTTC	CASSHGRDAEQFF
TRBD2	TRBV5-1	TRBJ2-3	few	TGCGCCAGCAGCTTGGTCCCGGGACTAGTGATCGGGGATACGCAGTATTTT	CASSLVPGLVIGDTQYF
.	TRBV10-3	TRBJ2-7	few	TGTGCCATCAGCGGGATCCTCCTCTACGAGCAGTACTTC	CAISGILLYEQYF
TRBD1	TRBV6-4	TRBJ2-3	.	TGTGCCAGCAGTGACGGGACAGGGGCCCCAGATACGCAGTATTTT	CASSDGTGAPDTQYF
.	TRBV15	TRBJ2-5	once	TGTGCCACCAGCAGAGATCTTGGGGGGCAAGAGACCCAGTACTTC	CATSRDLGGQETQYF
.	TRBV12-3/TRBV12-4	TRBJ2-7	few	TGTGCCAGCAGTCAACAGGCTTTCTCCTACGAGCAGTACTTC	CASSQQAFSYEQYF
TRBD1	TRBV29-1	TRBJ1-1	.	TGCAGCGTAAGGACAGGGGGGAACACTGAAGCTTTCTTT	CSVRTGGNTEAFF
.	TRBV20-1	TRBJ2-1	.	TGCAGTGCTAGAGCAACTACCTGGAACATGGTGGATGAGCAGTTCTTC	CSARATTWNMVDEQFF
.	TRBV10-3	TRBJ2-1	once	TGTGCCATCAGTGAGTCCACAGCTATCCATGAGCAGTTCTTC	CAISESTAIHEQFF
TRBD2	TRBV7-9	TRBJ2-1	.	TGTGCCAGCAGAAAGATAGCGGGACGCTACAATGAGCAGTTCTTC	CASRKIAGRYNEQFF
TRBD1	TRBV5-1	TRBJ2-7	many	TGCGCCAGCAGCTTGGGACAGGGGCCCTACGAGCAGTACTTC	CASSLGQGPYEQYF
.	TRBV5-1	TRBJ2-5	few	TGCGCCAGCAGCTTCGTGGACAGGTCCGCGGGGGAGACCCAGTACTTC	CASSFVDRSAGETQYF
.	TRBV11-2	TRBJ1-2	.	TGTGCCAGCAGCTCCACCCGGGGGGCACTTTCTCTTCGAGGCTACACCTTC	CASSSTRGALSLRGYTF
.	TRBV4-1	TRBJ2-1	.	TGCGCCAGCAGCCAAAACCCGGGACCGATCAATGAGCAGTTCTTC	CASSQNPGPINEQFF
.	TRBV25-1	TRBJ2-7	few	TGTGCCAGCAGTGATGGGAGGGGGGGAGATTACGAGCAGTACTTC	CASSDGRGGDYEQYF
.	TRBV5-1	TRBJ2-3	few	TGCGCCAGCAGCGTGGGGGCAGTAGATACGCAGTATTTT	CASSVGAVDTQYF
TRBD1	TRBV7-9	TRBJ2-7	.	TGTGCCAGCAGCACCCGACAGGGGAGCGACGAGCAGTACTTC	CASSTRQGSDEQYF
.	TRBV12-3/TRBV12-4	TRBJ2-1	.	TGTGCCAGCAGCAACCTTAAGGGCCGCCGCAGTGAGCAGTTCTTC	CASSNLKGRRSEQFF
.	TRBV9	TRBJ2-3	few	TGTGCCAGCAGCGTAGAGAAGGGATCAGCAGATACGCAGTATTTT	CASSVEKGSADTQYF
TRBD2	TRBV20-1	TRBJ2-5	few	TGCAGTGCTGAACGCCCCGGACTAGCAGAGGAGACCCAGTACTTC	CSAERPGLAEETQYF
.	TRBV20-1	TRBJ2-1	few	TGCAGTGCTAGAAAAGGACTCTTCAATGAGCAGTTCTTC	CSARKGLFNEQFF
.	TRBV20-1	TRBJ2-7	few	TGCAGTGCCACCAGGCAGGGAATATACGAGCAGTACTTC	CSATRQGIYEQYF
.	TRBV7-2	TRBJ2-7	.	TGTGCCAGCAGCGAACGTACCCCGGGACTCCTGGGCTCAAACGAGCAGTACTTC	CASSERTPGLLGSNEQYF
.	TRBV5-1	TRBJ1-2	.	TGCGCCAGCAGCCCCGTAGGGCAAAGCTATGGCTACACCTTC	CASSPVGQSYGYTF
.	TRBV28	TRBJ2-5	.	TGTGCCAGCAGTTTAGGCGTATCCAGGGAGACCCAGTACTTC	CASSLGVSRETQYF
.	TRBV5-5	TRBJ2-7	.	TGTGCCAGCAGCTACGGGATCCGGGGGCCTAGGTCCCTGTGGGAGCAGTACTTC	CASSYGIRGPRSLWEQYF
TRBD2	TRBV20-1	TRBJ2-5	few	TGCAGTGCTAGAGAAGGCGGGGGGGCCGAGACCCAGTACTTC	CSAREGGGAETQYF
.	TRBV10-2	TRBJ1-5	.	TGCGCCAGCAGTGAGTCACATAGCAATCAGCCCCAGCATTTT	CASSESHSNQPQHF
TRBD2	TRBV12-3/TRBV12-4	TRBJ2-3	few	TGTGCCAGCAGTTTCTTACTAGCGGTTAGCACAGATACGCAGTATTTT	CASSFLLAVSTDTQYF
.	TRBV6-5	TRBJ2-4	few	TGTGCCAGCAGTTACCACGTGGAGGGCCTTCAGTACTTC	CASSYHVEGLQYF